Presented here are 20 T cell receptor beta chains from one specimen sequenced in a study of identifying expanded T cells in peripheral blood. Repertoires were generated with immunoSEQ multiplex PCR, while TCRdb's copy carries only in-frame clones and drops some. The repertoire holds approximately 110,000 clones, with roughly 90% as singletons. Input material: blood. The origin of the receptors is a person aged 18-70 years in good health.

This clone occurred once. CDR3 DNA: TGTGCCAGCAGCTGGGGAGGAATGAACACTGAAGCTTTCTTT. Translation gives CASSWGGMNTEAFF. The chain joins TRBV5-6 to TRBJ1-1; the D is unclear. Germline CDR1 is SGHDT and CDR2 is YYEEEE. Between the trimmed V and J ends, which lost 3 bases and 0 bases, there was a span of 9 bases. This CDR3 contains 14 residues.

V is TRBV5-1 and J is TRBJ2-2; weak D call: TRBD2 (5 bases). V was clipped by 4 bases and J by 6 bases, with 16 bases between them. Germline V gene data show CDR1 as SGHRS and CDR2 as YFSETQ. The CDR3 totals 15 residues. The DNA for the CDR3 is TGCGCCAGCAGCCACGGCAGTGTGGGAGCCGGGGAGCTGTTTTTT. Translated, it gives CASSHGSVGAGELFF.

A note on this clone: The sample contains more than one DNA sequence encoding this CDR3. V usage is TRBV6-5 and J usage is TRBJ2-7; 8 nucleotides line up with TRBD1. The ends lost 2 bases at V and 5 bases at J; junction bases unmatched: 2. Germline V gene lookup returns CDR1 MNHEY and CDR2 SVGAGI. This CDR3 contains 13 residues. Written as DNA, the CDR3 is TGTGCCAGCAGTTACCGGACAGGGAACGAGCAGTACTTC. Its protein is CASSYRTGNEQYF.

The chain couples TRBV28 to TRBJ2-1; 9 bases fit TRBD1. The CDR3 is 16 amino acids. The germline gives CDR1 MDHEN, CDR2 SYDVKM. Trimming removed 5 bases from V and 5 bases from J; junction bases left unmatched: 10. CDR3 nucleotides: TGTGCCAGCAGTGGTAAGGACAGGGGATTAAACAATGAGCAGTTCTTC. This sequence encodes CASSGKDRGLNNEQFF. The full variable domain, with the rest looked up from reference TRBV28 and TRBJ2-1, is DVKVTQSSRYLVKRTGEKVFLECVQDMDHENMFWYRQDPGLGLRLIYFSYDVKMKEKGDIPEGYSVSREKKERFSLILESASTNQTSMYLCASSGKDRGLNNEQFFGPGTRLTVL.

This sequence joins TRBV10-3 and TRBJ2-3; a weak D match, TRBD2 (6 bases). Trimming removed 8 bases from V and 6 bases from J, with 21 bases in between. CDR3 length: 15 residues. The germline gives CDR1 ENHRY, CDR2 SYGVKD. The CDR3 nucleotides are TGTGCCATCCAAGACCGTCGGGAGTTTGGGGATACGCAGTATTTT. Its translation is CAIQDRREFGDTQYF.

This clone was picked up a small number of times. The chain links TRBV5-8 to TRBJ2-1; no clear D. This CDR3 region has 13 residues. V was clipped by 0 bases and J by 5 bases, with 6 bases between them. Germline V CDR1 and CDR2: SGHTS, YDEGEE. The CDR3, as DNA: TGTGCCAGCAGCTTGGATCTCGACAATGAGCAGTTCTTC. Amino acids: CASSLDLDNEQFF.

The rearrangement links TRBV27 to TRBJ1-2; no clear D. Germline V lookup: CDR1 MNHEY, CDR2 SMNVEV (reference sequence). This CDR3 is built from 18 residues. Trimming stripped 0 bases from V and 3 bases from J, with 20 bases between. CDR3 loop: CASSLSREARHLYYGYTF. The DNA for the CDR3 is TGTGCCAGCAGTTTATCGAGGGAAGCACGACACCTCTACTATGGCTACACCTTC.

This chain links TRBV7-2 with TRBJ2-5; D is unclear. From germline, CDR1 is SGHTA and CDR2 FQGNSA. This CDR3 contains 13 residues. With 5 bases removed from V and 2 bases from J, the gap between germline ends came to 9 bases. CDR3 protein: CASSPDGQETQYF. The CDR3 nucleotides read TGTGCCAGCAGCCCGGACGGACAAGAGACCCAGTACTTC.

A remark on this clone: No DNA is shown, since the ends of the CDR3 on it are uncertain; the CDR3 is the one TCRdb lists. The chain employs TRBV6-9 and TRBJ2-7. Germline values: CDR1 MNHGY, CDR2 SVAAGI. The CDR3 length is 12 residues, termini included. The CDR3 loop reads CASSSSSEQQYF.

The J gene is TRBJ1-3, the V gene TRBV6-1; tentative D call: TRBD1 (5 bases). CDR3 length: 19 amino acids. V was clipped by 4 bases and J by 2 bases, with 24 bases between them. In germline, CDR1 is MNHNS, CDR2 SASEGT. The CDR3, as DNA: TGTGCCAGCAGTGTTGGGGGGTTCTTATTAGGGAGGGCTGGAAACACCATATATTTT. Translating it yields CASSVGGFLLGRAGNTIYF.

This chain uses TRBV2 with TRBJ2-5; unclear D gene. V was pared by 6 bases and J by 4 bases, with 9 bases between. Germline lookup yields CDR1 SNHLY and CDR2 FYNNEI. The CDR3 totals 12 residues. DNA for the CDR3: TGTGCCAGCAGGCCAGATCGAGAGACCCAGTACTTC. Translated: CASRPDRETQYF.

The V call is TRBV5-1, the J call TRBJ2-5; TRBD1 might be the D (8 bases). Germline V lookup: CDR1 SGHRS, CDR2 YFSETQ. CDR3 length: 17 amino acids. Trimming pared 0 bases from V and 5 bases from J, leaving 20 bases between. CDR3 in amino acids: CASSLDPRTGRGETQYF. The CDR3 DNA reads TGCGCCAGCAGCTTGGACCCACGGACAGGGAGGGGGGAGACCCAGTACTTC.

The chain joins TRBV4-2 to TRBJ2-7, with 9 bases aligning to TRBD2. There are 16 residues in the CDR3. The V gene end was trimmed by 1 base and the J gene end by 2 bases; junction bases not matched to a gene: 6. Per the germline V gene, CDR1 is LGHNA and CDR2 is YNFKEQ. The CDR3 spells CASSQVRGLATYEQYF. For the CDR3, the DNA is TGTGCCAGCAGCCAAGTTAGGGGACTAGCCACCTACGAGCAGTACTTC.

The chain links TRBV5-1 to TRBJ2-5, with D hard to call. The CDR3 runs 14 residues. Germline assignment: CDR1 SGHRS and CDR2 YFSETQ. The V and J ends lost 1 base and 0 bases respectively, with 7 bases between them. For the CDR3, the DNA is TGCGCCAGCAGCTTGTCCACAAACCAAGAGACCCAGTACTTC. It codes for CASSLSTNQETQYF.

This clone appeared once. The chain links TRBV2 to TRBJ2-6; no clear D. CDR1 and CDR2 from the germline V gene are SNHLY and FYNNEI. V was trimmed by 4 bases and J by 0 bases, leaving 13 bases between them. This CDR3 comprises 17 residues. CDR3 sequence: CASSVRRTDSGANVLTF. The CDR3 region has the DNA TGTGCCAGCAGTGTTCGGAGAACCGACTCTGGGGCCAACGTCCTGACTTTC.

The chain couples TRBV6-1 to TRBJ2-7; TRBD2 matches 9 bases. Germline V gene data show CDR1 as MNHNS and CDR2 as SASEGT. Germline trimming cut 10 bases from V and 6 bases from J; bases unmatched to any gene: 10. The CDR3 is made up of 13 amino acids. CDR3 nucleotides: TGTGCCACGTTCCCGGCTAGCGGGGCCGAGCAGTACTTC. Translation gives CATFPASGAEQYF.

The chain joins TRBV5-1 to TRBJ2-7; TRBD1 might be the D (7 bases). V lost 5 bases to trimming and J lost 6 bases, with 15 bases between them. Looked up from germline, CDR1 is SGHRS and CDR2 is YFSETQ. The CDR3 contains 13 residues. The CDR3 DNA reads TGCGCCAGCAGAGGGGGCCCGGGGGCCGAGCAGTACTTC. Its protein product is CASRGGPGAEQYF.

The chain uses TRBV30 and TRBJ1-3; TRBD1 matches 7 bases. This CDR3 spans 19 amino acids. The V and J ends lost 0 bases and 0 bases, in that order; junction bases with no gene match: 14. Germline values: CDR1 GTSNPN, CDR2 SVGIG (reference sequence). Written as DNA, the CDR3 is TGTGCCTGGAGTGTACTGGGACAGAGAGGATCCACCTCTGGAAACACCATATATTTT. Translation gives CAWSVLGQRGSTSGNTIYF. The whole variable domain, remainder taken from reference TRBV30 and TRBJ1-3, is SQTIHQWPATLVQPVGSPLSLECTVEGTSNPNLYWYRQAAGRGLQLLFYSVGIGQISSEVPQNLSASRPQDRQFILSSKKLLLSDSGFYLCAWSVLGQRGSTSGNTIYFGEGSWLTVV.

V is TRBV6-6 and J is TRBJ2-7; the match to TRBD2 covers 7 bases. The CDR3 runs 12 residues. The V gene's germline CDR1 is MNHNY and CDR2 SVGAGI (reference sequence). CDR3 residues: CASAGIIYEQYF. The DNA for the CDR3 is TGTGCATCAGCGGGGATTATCTACGAGCAGTACTTC.

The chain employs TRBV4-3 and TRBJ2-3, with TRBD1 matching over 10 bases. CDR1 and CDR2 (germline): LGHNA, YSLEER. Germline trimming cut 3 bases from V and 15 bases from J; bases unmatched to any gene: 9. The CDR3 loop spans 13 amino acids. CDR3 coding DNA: TGCGCCAGCAGCCACGGCCTCCGGGACAGGGGCTATTTT. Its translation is CASSHGLRDRGYF.